These 30 T cell receptor beta chains originate from one sample sequenced in a study of T cell changes during pregnancy in multiple sclerosis. Repertoires were generated with immunoSEQ multiplex PCR, while TCRdb's copy carries only in-frame clones and drops some. The sample lists 47,000 or so clones, roughly 90% occurring once. The material was peripheral blood, obtained in the first trimester of pregnancy. Receptors originate from a female donor with multiple sclerosis, enrolled in a pregnancy study.

This rearrangement joins TRBV4-3 to TRBJ2-1; 9 nucleotides line up with TRBD1. The length of the CDR3 is 16 residues. V dropped 0 bases and J dropped 5; count of bases not matched to a gene: 5. CDR1 LGHNA and CDR2 YSLEER come from the germline V gene. DNA for the CDR3: TGCGCCAGCAGCCAAGACATGGGGACAGGGCACAATGAGCAGTTCTTC. Amino acid sequence: CASSQDMGTGHNEQFF.

The chain joins TRBV28 to TRBJ2-1; perhaps TRBD1 as D (6 bases). Germline-derived CDR1 and CDR2 are MDHEN and SYDVKM. Trimming pared 8 bases from V and 4 bases from J, leaving 9 bases between. The CDR3 contains 12 residues. The CDR3: CASRQGYNEQFF. For the CDR3, the DNA is TGTGCCAGCCGTCAGGGGTACAATGAGCAGTTCTTC.

The chain recombines TRBV7-8 with TRBJ1-3; no reliable D call. This CDR3 is built from 14 residues. Per germline, CDR1 SGHVS and CDR2 FQNEAQ. Trimming pared 0 bases from V and 8 bases from J, leaving 11 bases between. Written as DNA, the CDR3 is TGTGCCAGCAGCTTAGCGCGGTCGAGGGACACCATATATTTT. Protein: CASSLARSRDTIYF. The full variable domain, its missing parts supplied by reference TRBV7-8 and TRBJ1-3, is GAGVSQSPRYKVAKRGQDVALRCDPISGHVSLFWYQQALGQGPEFLTYFQNEAQLDKSGLPSDRFFAERPEGSVSTLKIQRTQQEDSAVYLCASSLARSRDTIYFGEGSWLTVV.

J is TRBJ2-1 and V is TRBV9; D ambiguous. The CDR3 has 15 residues. Trimming removed 0 bases from V and 7 bases from J, with 14 bases in between. CDR1 is SGDLS and CDR2 is YYNGEE in the germline V gene. This CDR3 is CASSVASRRVNEQFF. The CDR3 DNA reads TGTGCCAGCAGCGTAGCGTCTAGACGAGTGAATGAGCAGTTCTTC.

The chain has TRBV7-2 and TRBJ1-2; D gene ambiguous. The germline V and J ends were trimmed by 1 base and 1 base, with 10 bases remaining between them. The germline gives CDR1 SGHTA, CDR2 FQGNSA. There are 15 residues in the CDR3. The CDR3 loop is CASSLGGGFNYGYTF. CDR3 nucleotides: TGTGCCAGCAGCTTAGGGGGAGGGTTTAACTATGGCTACACCTTC.

In this sample, this clone turned up a few times. The chain is built from TRBV7-9 and TRBJ1-6; 7 nucleotides match TRBD1. The J segment lost 10 bases and the V segment lost 3 bases, leaving 3 bases of the junction unmatched. In germline, CDR1 is SEHNR, CDR2 FQNEAQ (reference sequence). CDR3 length equals 13 residues. Here the CDR3 DNA reads TGTGCCAGCAGCTTCACAGGGGAATCACCCCTCCACTTT. This translates into CASSFTGESPLHF.

The rearrangement links TRBV7-9 to TRBJ1-1; 10 nucleotides match TRBD1. From germline, CDR1 is SEHNR and CDR2 FQNEAQ (reference sequence). V was pared by 4 bases and J by 5 bases, with 4 bases of the junction left unmatched. This CDR3 region has 14 residues. The CDR3 nucleotides are TGTGCCAGCAGCTCGGGACAGGGGAGTACTGAAGCTTTCTTT. It encodes CASSSGQGSTEAFF.

This chain links TRBV11-2 with TRBJ1-2; 10 nucleotides agree with TRBD1. The ends lost 4 bases at V and 3 bases at J; junction bases unmatched: 8. The germline CDR1 and CDR2 sequences are SGHAT and FQNNGV. CDR3 length: 16 amino acids. In DNA form, the CDR3 reads TGTGCCAGCAGCTCCGACAGGGGGCGCTGGTACTATGGCTACACCTTC. The encoded protein is CASSSDRGRWYYGYTF.

J is TRBJ1-1 and V is TRBV6-5; D is possibly TRBD1 (5 bases). Trimming cost V 7 bases and J 4 bases, with 19 bases left between them. The CDR3 runs 15 residues. The germline V gene has CDR1 MNHEY and CDR2 SVGAGI. CDR3 bases: TGTGCCAGCACCTCCCCCCTTGGGAGGGGCACTGAAGCTTTCTTT. This gives the protein CASTSPLGRGTEAFF.

This clone was recorded only once. J is TRBJ2-3 and V is TRBV15; 9 bases match TRBD1. The J segment lost 3 bases and the V segment lost 0 bases, leaving 1 base of the junction unmatched. This CDR3 region has 15 residues. Germline assignment: CDR1 LNHNV and CDR2 YYDKDF (reference sequence). CDR3 nucleotides: TGTGCCACCAGCAGAGAGACAGGGGGAACAGATACGCAGTATTTT. Translated, it gives CATSRETGGTDTQYF.

This clone is a singleton in its sample. V usage is TRBV15 and J usage is TRBJ2-1, with TRBD1 matching over 9 bases. After removal of 0 bases from V and 4 bases from J, the junction contained 7 bases not matched to a gene. The CDR3 spans 17 residues. CDR1 and CDR2 (germline): LNHNV, YYDKDF (reference sequence). This chain's CDR3 is CATSREPDRGWYNEQFF. Here the CDR3 DNA reads TGTGCCACCAGCAGAGAACCGGACAGGGGCTGGTACAATGAGCAGTTCTTC. Complete variable domain (other parts from reference TRBV15 and TRBJ2-1): DAMVIQNPRYQVTQFGKPVTLSCSQTLNHNVMYWYQQKSSQAPKLLFHYYDKDFNNEADTPDNFQSRRPNTSFCFLDIRSPGLGDTAMYLCATSREPDRGWYNEQFFGPGTRLTVL.

The CDR3 DNA follows: TGTGCCATCAGCACCACAGGAACCTACGAGCAGTACTTC. Translating it yields CAISTTGTYEQYF. This sequence joins TRBV10-3 and TRBJ2-7, with D tentatively TRBD1 (5 bases). CDR1 is ENHRY and CDR2 is SYGVKD in the germline V gene. The CDR3 extends over 13 amino acids. V shed 6 bases and J shed 2 bases, with 11 bases lying between them.

The rearrangement links TRBV12-5 to TRBJ2-7; 8 bases agree with TRBD1. The CDR3 length is 14 residues. V lost 7 bases, J lost 2 bases, and 7 bases stayed unmatched. From germline, CDR1 is LGHNT and CDR2 FRNRAP. CDR3 sequence (DNA): TGTGCTAGTGCTCCAGGGACAGGAGCCTACGAGCAGTACTTC. It specifies CASAPGTGAYEQYF.

This clone has only a few counts. The chain carries TRBV19 and TRBJ1-2; 9 bases agree with TRBD1. Germline V gene lookup returns CDR1 LNHDA and CDR2 SQIVND (reference sequence). With 6 bases clipped from V and 4 bases from J, the junction kept 12 bases outside the gene matches. The CDR3 runs 16 residues. In DNA form, the CDR3 reads TGTGCCAGTAGCCCCCCGTGGGACAGGGTCAGCTATGGCTACACCTTC. Protein: CASSPPWDRVSYGYTF.

Of note for this clone: The germline gene is not matched at one end of the junction; a read error may be the cause. J is TRBJ2-5 and V is TRBV7-9, with D possibly matching TRBD1 (5 bases). The CDR3 totals 15 residues. Germline loops: CDR1 SEHNR, CDR2 FQNEAQ (reference sequence). The CDR3 reads CAGSTPLDRQETQYF. The CDR3 DNA sequence: TGTGCCGGCAGCACCCCCCTAGACAGACAAGAGACCCAGTACTTC. Full variable domain (missing parts from reference TRBV7-9 and TRBJ2-5): DTGVSQNPRHKITKRGQNVTFRCDPISEHNRLYWYRQTLGQGPEFLTYFQNEAQLEKSRLLSDRFSAERPKGSFSTLEIQRTEQGDSAMYLCAGSTPLDRQETQYFGPGTRLLVL.

V and J are TRBV6-6 and TRBJ1-5, with a tentative D call TRBD1 (5 bases). Germline-derived CDR1 and CDR2 are MNHNY and SVGAGI (reference sequence). V was pared by 2 bases and J by 5 bases, with 10 bases between. The CDR3 extends over 14 amino acids. The CDR3 sequence: CASSYAGFDQPQHF. CDR3 DNA: TGTGCCAGCAGTTACGCAGGGTTCGATCAGCCCCAGCATTTT.

V gene TRBV15 combines with J gene TRBJ2-7; D is possibly TRBD1 (5 bases). The CDR3 length is 14 residues. CDR1 is LNHNV, CDR2 YYDKDF, per germline (reference sequence). Trimming took 5 bases from V and 3 from J, leaving 14 bases between them. The CDR3 is CATSARRRDYEQYF. The CDR3 DNA is TGTGCCACCAGCGCAAGGCGCAGGGACTACGAGCAGTACTTC.

The rearrangement uses TRBV18 and TRBJ1-2, with TRBD1 as a possible D gene (5 bases). Germline CDR1 is KGHSH and CDR2 is LQKENI. V was trimmed by 2 bases and J by 0 bases, leaving 16 bases between them. The CDR3 is 17 residues long. CDR3 region: CASSPSRDSITNYGYTF. In DNA, the CDR3 is TGTGCCAGCTCACCATCTAGGGACTCAATCACTAACTATGGCTACACCTTC.

The chain combines TRBV27 with TRBJ1-2; 7 bases align to TRBD1. Germline CDR1 MNHEY, CDR2 SMNVEV (reference sequence). The length of the CDR3 is 15 residues. V shed 3 bases, J shed 6 bases, and the junction held 10 bases outside the gene matches. CDR3 region: CASSFIQGGQDGYTF. The CDR3 coding sequence is TGTGCCAGCAGTTTCATTCAGGGGGGTCAGGATGGCTACACCTTC.

The chain combines TRBV10-3 with TRBJ1-6, with D unclear. CDR1 is ENHRY, CDR2 SYGVKD, per germline. CDR3 length: 13 amino acids. V was clipped by 5 bases and J by 6 bases, with 8 bases between them. In nucleotides, the CDR3 is TGTGCCATCAGTAGTCACAGTAATTCACCCCTCCACTTT. Translated, it gives CAISSHSNSPLHF.

The chain couples TRBV4-2 to TRBJ2-5; 8 nucleotides align to TRBD2. Germline loops: CDR1 LGHNA, CDR2 YNFKEQ. The CDR3 contains 17 residues. Unmatched junction bases numbered 14, after V lost 6 bases and J lost 2 bases. The CDR3 DNA reads as TGTGCCAGCAGTTTAGGGCGGGGGGCGATAAATCAAGAGACCCAGTACTTC. Translating it yields CASSLGRGAINQETQYF.

V is TRBV7-3 and J is TRBJ2-3; D uncertain. CDR1 and CDR2 from the germline V gene are SGHTA and FQGTGA. Trimming pared 3 bases from V and 6 bases from J, leaving 10 bases between. The CDR3 has 13 amino acids. CDR3 sequence reads: CASSLNFGDTQYF. CDR3 nucleotide sequence: TGTGCCAGCAGCTTGAATTTCGGGGATACGCAGTATTTT.

DNA for the CDR3: TGTGCCAGCAGCTTAGCCGGGACAGGGGCTAGTGGCTACACCTTC. Protein sequence: CASSLAGTGASGYTF. This chain joins TRBV7-2 and TRBJ1-2; 10 bases line up with TRBD1. J lost 7 bases, V lost 0 bases, and 5 bases had no gene match. Germline values: CDR1 SGHTA, CDR2 FQGNSA. The CDR3 totals 15 residues.

The chain links TRBV6-1 to TRBJ1-6, with D uncertain. Per the germline V gene, CDR1 is MNHNS and CDR2 is SASEGT. Trimming removed 3 bases from V and 7 bases from J, with 10 bases in between. The CDR3 sequence is 14 residues long. CDR3 nucleotides: TGTGCCAGCAGTGATATTGTTTTAAATTCACCCCTCCACTTT. Translating it yields CASSDIVLNSPLHF.

V and J are TRBV7-3 and TRBJ2-3; 7 nucleotides line up with TRBD2. Unmatched junction bases numbered 10, after V lost 1 base and J lost 6 bases. CDR1 is SGHTA and CDR2 is FQGTGA in the germline V gene. CDR3 length: 16 residues. The CDR3 DNA sequence: TGTGCCAGCAGCTTAATAGGGACGGGGGGAGAGGATACGCAGTATTTT. The encoded protein is CASSLIGTGGEDTQYF. The full variable domain, its missing parts supplied by reference TRBV7-3 and TRBJ2-3, is GAGVSQTPSNKVTEKGKYVELRCDPISGHTALYWYRQSLGQGPEFLIYFQGTGAADDSGLPNDRFFAVRPEGSVSTLKIQRTERGDSAVYLCASSLIGTGGEDTQYFGPGTRLTVL.

The chain recombines TRBV11-3 with TRBJ2-5; TRBD1 is a possible D gene (6 bases). CDR1 is SGHNT, CDR2 YENEEA, per germline. The CDR3 runs 16 residues. Trimming pared 7 bases from V and 1 base from J, leaving 19 bases between. The CDR3 DNA follows: TGTGCCAGCACCCCGAAGGACAGACGCCTCCAAGAGACCCAGTACTTC. This encodes CASTPKDRRLQETQYF. Variable domain in full (rest from reference TRBV11-3 and TRBJ2-5): EAGVVQSPRYKIIEKKQPVAFWCNPISGHNTLYWYLQNLGQGPELLIRYENEEAVDDSQLPKDRFSAERLKGVDSTLKIQPAELGDSAVYLCASTPKDRRLQETQYFGPGTRLLVL.

The chain carries TRBV7-2 and TRBJ2-5; 12 positions agree with TRBD1. Germline-derived CDR1 and CDR2 are SGHTA and FQGNSA. V trimming: 5 bases; J trimming: 5 bases; junction bases outside the gene matches: 6. The CDR3 is 15 residues long. CDR3 in DNA: TGTGCCAGCAGCGGGACAGGGGGCAGGGGGGAGACCCAGTACTTC. This encodes CASSGTGGRGETQYF.

This rearrangement joins TRBV6-5 to TRBJ2-3, with 9 bases that match TRBD1. With V trimmed by 5 bases and J by 1 base, 4 bases remained unmatched. The CDR3 sequence is 15 residues long. Per germline, CDR1 MNHEY and CDR2 SVGAGI. Here the CDR3 DNA reads TGTGCCAGCAGTGCGTGGACAGGGGGCACAGATACGCAGTATTTT. Translated, it gives CASSAWTGGTDTQYF.

The V call is TRBV21-1, the J call TRBJ2-7; the table's D call TRBD1 went unverified against the DNA. TRBV21-1 is shown as a pseudogene. The CDR3 covers 19 residues. This CDR3 reads CASSNGQAGFSERQPKQYF. CDR3 bases: TGTGCCAGCAGCAACGGACAGGCTGGATTTTCGGAGCGGCAACCAAAGCAGTACTTC.

The chain is built from TRBV5-6 and TRBJ2-7; maybe TRBD1 (5 bases). CDR1 is SGHDT and CDR2 is YYEEEE in the germline V gene. V gave up 4 bases and J gave up 4 bases, with 9 bases separating them. CDR3 length: 12 residues. Here the CDR3 DNA reads TGTGCCAGCAGCGTGTACAGGTACGAGCAGTACTTC. It yields the protein CASSVYRYEQYF. The full variable domain, its missing parts supplied by reference TRBV5-6 and TRBJ2-7, is DAGVTQSPTHLIKTRGQQVTLRCSPKSGHDTVSWYQQALGQGPQFIFQYYEEEERQRGNFPDRFSGHQFPNYSSELNVNALLLGDSALYLCASSVYRYEQYFGPGTRLTVT.